The 17 T cell receptor beta chains in this list originate from one sample, sequenced in a study of blood T cell repertoires in COVID-19. Data came from immunoSEQ multiplex PCR; TCRdb stores just in-frame clones and leaves some out. The top ten clones hold approximately 4.1% of a sample with about 160,000 clones, around 90% of them seen once. Material: peripheral blood. The receptors were gathered from a woman aged 60-75 years with active or convalescent COVID-19.

This chain connects TRBV10-3 to TRBJ1-2; D not certain. Germline CDR1 is ENHRY and CDR2 is SYGVKD. CDR3 length equals 14 residues. V was cut by 6 bases and J by 8 bases, with 19 bases left in between. The DNA for the CDR3 is TGTGCCATCAGGTTACAACCCGTTCGAGGAGGCTACACCTTC. Translated, it gives CAIRLQPVRGGYTF.

V usage is TRBV3-1 (or the pseudogene TRBV3-2) and J usage is TRBJ1-3; tentatively, D is TRBD1 (5 bases). The CDR3 is made up of 15 amino acids. Trimming removed 1 base at V and 2 bases at J, with 9 bases between. Germline CDR1 reads LGHDT; CDR2 reads YNNKEL (reference sequence). CDR3 sequence: CASSQVSGAGNTIYF. CDR3 sequence (DNA): TGTGCCAGCAGCCAAGTTTCGGGGGCTGGAAACACCATATATTTT.

This chain connects TRBV5-4 to TRBJ1-1, with D possibly TRBD1 on 6 matching bases. From germline, CDR1 is SGHNT and CDR2 YYREEE (reference sequence). V lost 0 bases and J 1 base, leaving 10 bases between the germline ends. The CDR3 is 15 amino acids. DNA for the CDR3: TGTGCCAGCAGCTTGGCTTCCAGGGGGAACACTGAAGCTTTCTTT. The encoded protein is CASSLASRGNTEAFF.

The chain carries TRBV6-2 or TRBV6-3 and TRBJ1-4; tentative D call: TRBD1 (5 bases). Trimming stripped 4 bases from V and 8 bases from J, with 17 bases between. The germline CDR1 and CDR2 sequences are MNHEY and SVGEGT. The CDR3 covers 15 residues. CDR3 bases: TGTGCCAGCAGTTCCGACAGATTTATTGTCGAAAAACTGTTTTTT. It encodes CASSSDRFIVEKLFF.

The gene calls are TRBV15 and TRBJ2-6; a possible D gene is TRBD1 (6 bases). Germline lookup yields CDR1 LNHNV and CDR2 YYDKDF (reference sequence). This CDR3 comprises 18 residues. V gave up 7 bases and J gave up 1 base, with 20 bases separating them. CDR3 amino acids: CATTAPLGQPSGANVLTF. DNA of the CDR3: TGTGCCACCACGGCCCCTTTGGGACAACCATCTGGGGCCAACGTCCTGACTTTC.

The chain is built from TRBV5-4 and TRBJ2-1, with 9 bases fitting TRBD2. This CDR3 has 17 amino acids. Germline CDR1 and CDR2: SGHNT and YYREEE (reference sequence). Losses at the gene ends were 3 bases for V and 7 bases for J; bases not matched to a gene: 14. Here the CDR3 reads CASSSDLGLAGKNEQFF. The CDR3 DNA is TGTGCCAGCAGCTCGGACCTGGGGCTAGCGGGGAAAAATGAGCAGTTCTTC.

The chain has TRBV11-2 and TRBJ1-1; tentative D call: TRBD1 (5 bases). Per the germline V gene, CDR1 is SGHAT and CDR2 is FQNNGV. The V end was cut by 5 bases, the J end by 1 base, with 11 bases between. The CDR3 covers 14 residues. The CDR3 DNA reads as TGTGCCAGCAGCCGACAGAGCACGAACACTGAAGCTTTCTTT. It encodes CASSRQSTNTEAFF.

The chain couples TRBV29-1 to TRBJ2-3; D is ambiguous. The V and J ends lost 2 bases and 4 bases respectively, with 4 bases between them. The CDR3 runs 11 residues. CDR1 and CDR2 from the germline V gene are SQVTM and ANQGSEA. CDR3 sequence reads: CSVERADTQYF. The CDR3, as DNA: TGCAGCGTTGAACGGGCAGATACGCAGTATTTT.

V usage is TRBV28 and J usage is TRBJ2-3; 7 bases match TRBD1. CDR1 and CDR2 from the germline V gene are MDHEN and SYDVKM. Trimming at V came to 6 bases and at J to 1 base, leaving 7 bases not matched to a gene. CDR3 size: 15 residues. CDR3: CASSDPGTGTDTQYF. The DNA for the CDR3 is TGTGCCAGCAGCGACCCCGGGACAGGCACAGATACGCAGTATTTT.

V usage is TRBV3-1 (or the pseudogene TRBV3-2) and J usage is TRBJ1-6; 8 nucleotides align to TRBD1. The CDR3 totals 15 residues. The germline V gene encodes CDR1 LGHDT and CDR2 YNNKEL (reference sequence). The ends lost 2 bases at V and 8 bases at J; junction bases unmatched: 5. In DNA, the CDR3 is TGTGCCAGCAGCCAATCGGACAGGGTAGATTCACCCCTCCACTTT. Translating it yields CASSQSDRVDSPLHF.

This chain connects TRBV5-1 to TRBJ1-1; 12 bases match TRBD1. Germline values: CDR1 SGHRS, CDR2 YFSETQ. The CDR3 covers 16 residues. V was pared by 6 bases and J by 5 bases, with 11 bases of the junction left unmatched. The CDR3 nucleotides read TGCGCCAGCAACTGGGGACAGGGGGCGATTGGGACTGAAGCTTTCTTT. Its translation is CASNWGQGAIGTEAFF. The variable domain in full, completed from reference TRBV5-1 and TRBJ1-1, reads KAGVTQTPRYLIKTRGQQVTLSCSPISGHRSVSWYQQTPGQGLQFLFEYFSETQRNKGNFPGRFSGRQFSNSRSEMNVSTLELGDSALYLCASNWGQGAIGTEAFFGQGTRLTVV.

This clone was picked up a small number of times. The chain employs TRBV7-9 and TRBJ1-3; D not certain. V was cut by 10 bases and J by 4 bases, with 17 bases left in between. This CDR3 has 14 amino acids. The germline V gene encodes CDR1 SEHNR and CDR2 FQNEAQ (reference sequence). This CDR3 is CATHTRTGGNTIYF. CDR3 DNA: TGTGCCACCCATACCCGGACGGGAGGAAACACCATATATTTT.

V gene TRBV2 combines with J gene TRBJ1-1; 9 bases map to TRBD1. The CDR3 covers 18 residues. With 6 bases clipped from V and 2 bases from J, the junction kept 16 bases outside the gene matches. Germline CDR1 reads SNHLY; CDR2 reads FYNNEI. CDR3: CASRDLQGALSFNTEAFF. The CDR3 nucleotides are TGTGCCAGCAGGGACTTACAGGGGGCCCTCTCATTTAACACTGAAGCTTTCTTT.

This chain uses TRBV7-9 with TRBJ1-2, with 12 bases identical to TRBD1. V lost 1 base to trimming and J lost 7 bases; unmatched junction nucleotides: 10. Germline V gene lookup returns CDR1 SEHNR and CDR2 FQNEAQ (reference sequence). This CDR3 comprises 17 residues. CDR3 coding DNA: TGTGCCAGCAGCTTAGAAGGGGACAGGGGGCCGGTACGTGGCTACACCTTC. This encodes CASSLEGDRGPVRGYTF.

The CDR3 DNA is TGCGCCAGCAGCACCCAGGGCCTTAGCGGGGGGCCCCGCTCCTACAATGAGCAGTTCTTC. Residues: CASSTQGLSGGPRSYNEQFF. This rearrangement joins TRBV4-1 to TRBJ2-1, with 10 positions matching TRBD2. J was trimmed by 0 bases and V by 5 bases; bases with no gene match: 16. This CDR3 has 20 residues. CDR1 is MGHRA, CDR2 YSYEKL, per germline.

The chain uses TRBV5-1 and TRBJ2-7; 7 bases are a match to TRBD1. Trimming removed 3 bases from V and 6 bases from J; junction bases left unmatched: 3. The CDR3 has 12 amino acids. Germline CDR1 and CDR2: SGHRS and YFSETQ. For the CDR3, the DNA is TGCGCCAGCAGCTCGGACAGGATCGAGCAGTACTTC. This encodes CASSSDRIEQYF.

This clone was observed a few times. This chain connects TRBV7-9 to TRBJ1-1, with D hard to call. Per the germline V gene, CDR1 is SEHNR and CDR2 is FQNEAQ (reference sequence). Trimming shortened V by 6 bases and J by 0 bases, and 11 bases separated the two germline ends. CDR3 length: 14 amino acids. The CDR3 protein is CASRAGSLNTEAFF. In DNA form, the CDR3 reads TGTGCCAGCAGGGCCGGGTCCTTGAACACTGAAGCTTTCTTT.